The T cell receptor (beta chain) under discussion was sequenced for a study of T cell repertoires in cytomegalovirus infection. Study-level information: Public TCR beta signatures provided an indication of both CMV infection and a matching HLA type.

TCRdb used MiXCR to reprocess the reads, holding one entry per CDR3 protein. The sample has around 170,000 distinct CDR3 sequences, 15% to 20% seen once. From germline, CDR1 is SGHTA and CDR2 FQGNSA. V was pared by 5 bases and J by 6 bases, with 11 bases between. This CDR3 comprises 12 residues. The sample holds a few counts of this clonotype. Its target is unknown. Study-wide results and limits: Dominant in the ex vivo response were TCR beta clonotypes restricted by HLA-C and specific for CMV.

Sequences were obtained from CD8+ T cells from PBMCs. The rearrangement joins TRBV7-2 to TRBJ2-7; no reliable D call. The TCR comes from a human donor in good health (CMV status not recorded). Some clones in this sample may be carry-over from other donors' samples. CDR3 coding DNA: TGTGCCAGCAGCCTGACGCGGAGCGAGCAGTACTTC. Its translation: CASSLTRSEQYF.